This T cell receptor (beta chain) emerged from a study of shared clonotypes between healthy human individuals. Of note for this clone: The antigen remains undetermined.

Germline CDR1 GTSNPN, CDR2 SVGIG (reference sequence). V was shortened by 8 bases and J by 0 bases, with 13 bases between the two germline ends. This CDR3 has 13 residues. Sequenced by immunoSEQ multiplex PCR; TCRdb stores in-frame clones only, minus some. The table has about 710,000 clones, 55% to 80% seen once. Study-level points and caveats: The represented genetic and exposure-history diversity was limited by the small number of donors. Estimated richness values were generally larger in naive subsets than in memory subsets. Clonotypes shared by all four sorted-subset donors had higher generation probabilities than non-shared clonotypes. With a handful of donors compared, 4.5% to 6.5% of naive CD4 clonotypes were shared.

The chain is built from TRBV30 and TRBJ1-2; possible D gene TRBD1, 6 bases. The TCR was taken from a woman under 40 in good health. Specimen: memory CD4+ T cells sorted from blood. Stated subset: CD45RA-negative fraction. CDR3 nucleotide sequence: TGTGCCGGAGGGGACACCACTAACTATGGCTACACCTTC. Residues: CAGGDTTNYGYTF.